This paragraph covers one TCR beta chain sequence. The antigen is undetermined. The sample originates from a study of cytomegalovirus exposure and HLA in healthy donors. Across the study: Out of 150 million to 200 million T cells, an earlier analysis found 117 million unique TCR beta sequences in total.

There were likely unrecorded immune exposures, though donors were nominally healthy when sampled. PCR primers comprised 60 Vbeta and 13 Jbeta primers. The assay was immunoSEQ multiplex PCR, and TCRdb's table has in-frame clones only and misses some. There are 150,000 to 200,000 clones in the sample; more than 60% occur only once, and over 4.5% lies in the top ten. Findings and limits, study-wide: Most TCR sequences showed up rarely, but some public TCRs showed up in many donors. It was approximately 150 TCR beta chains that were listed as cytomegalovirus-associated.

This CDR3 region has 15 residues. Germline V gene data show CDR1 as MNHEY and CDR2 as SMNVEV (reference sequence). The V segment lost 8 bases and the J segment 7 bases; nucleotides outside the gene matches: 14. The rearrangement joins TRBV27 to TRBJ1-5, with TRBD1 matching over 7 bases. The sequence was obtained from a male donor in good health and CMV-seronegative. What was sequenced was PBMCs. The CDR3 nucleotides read TGTGCCAGCTCACCTCAGACAGGGAGAGAGCAGCCCCAGCATTTT. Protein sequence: CASSPQTGREQPQHF.